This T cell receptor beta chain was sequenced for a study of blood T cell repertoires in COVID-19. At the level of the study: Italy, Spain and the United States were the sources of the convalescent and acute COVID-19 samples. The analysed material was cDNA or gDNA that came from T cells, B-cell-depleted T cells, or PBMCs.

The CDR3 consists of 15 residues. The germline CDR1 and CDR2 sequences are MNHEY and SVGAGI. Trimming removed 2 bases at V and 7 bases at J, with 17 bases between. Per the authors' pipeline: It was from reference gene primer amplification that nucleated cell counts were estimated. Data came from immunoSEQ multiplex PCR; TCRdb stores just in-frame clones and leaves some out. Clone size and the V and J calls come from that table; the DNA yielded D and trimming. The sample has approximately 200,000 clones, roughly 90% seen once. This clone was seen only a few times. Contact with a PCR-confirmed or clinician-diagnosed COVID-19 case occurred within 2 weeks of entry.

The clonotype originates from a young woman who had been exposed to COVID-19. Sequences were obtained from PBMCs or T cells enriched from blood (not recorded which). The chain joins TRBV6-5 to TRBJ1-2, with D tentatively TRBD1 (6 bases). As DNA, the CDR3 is TGTGCCAGCAGTTACCAGGGGCGCGGTATTGTTGGCTACACCTTC. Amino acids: CASSYQGRGIVGYTF.